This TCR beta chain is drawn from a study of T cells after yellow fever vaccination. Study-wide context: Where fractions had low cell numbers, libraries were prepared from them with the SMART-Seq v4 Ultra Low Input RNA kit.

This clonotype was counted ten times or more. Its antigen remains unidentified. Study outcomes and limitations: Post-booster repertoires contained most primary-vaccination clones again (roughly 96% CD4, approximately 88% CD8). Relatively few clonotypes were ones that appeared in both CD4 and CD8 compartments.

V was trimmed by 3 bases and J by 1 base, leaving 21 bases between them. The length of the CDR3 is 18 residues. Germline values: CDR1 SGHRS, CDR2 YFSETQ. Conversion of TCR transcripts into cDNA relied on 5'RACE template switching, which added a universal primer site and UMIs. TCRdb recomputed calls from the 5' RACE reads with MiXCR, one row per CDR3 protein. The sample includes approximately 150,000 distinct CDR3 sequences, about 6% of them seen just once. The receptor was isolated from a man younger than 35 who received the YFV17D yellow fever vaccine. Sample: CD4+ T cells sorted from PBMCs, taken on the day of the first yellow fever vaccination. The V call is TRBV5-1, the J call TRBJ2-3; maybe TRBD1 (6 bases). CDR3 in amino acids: CASSSHSQTGLGTDTQYF. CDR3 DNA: TGCGCCAGCAGCTCGCATTCCCAAACAGGGTTAGGCACAGATACGCAGTATTTT.